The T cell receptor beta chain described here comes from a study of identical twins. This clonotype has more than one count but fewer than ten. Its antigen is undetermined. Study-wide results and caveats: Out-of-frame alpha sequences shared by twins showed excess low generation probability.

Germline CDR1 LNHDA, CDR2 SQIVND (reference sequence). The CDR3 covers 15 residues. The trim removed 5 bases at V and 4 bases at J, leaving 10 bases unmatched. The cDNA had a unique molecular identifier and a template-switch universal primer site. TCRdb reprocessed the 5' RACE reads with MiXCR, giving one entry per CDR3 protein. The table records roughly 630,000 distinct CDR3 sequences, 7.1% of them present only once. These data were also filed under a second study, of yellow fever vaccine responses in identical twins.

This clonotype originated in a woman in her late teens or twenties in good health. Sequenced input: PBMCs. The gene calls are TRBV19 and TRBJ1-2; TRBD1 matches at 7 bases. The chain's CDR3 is CASSLGTVTVYGYTF. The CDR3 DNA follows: TGTGCCAGTAGTCTGGGGACAGTCACAGTCTATGGCTACACCTTC. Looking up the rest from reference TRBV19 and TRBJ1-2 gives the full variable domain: DGGITQSPKYLFRKEGQNVTLSCEQNLNHDAMYWYRQDPGQGLRLIYYSQIVNDFQKGDIAEGYSVSREKKESFPLTVTSAQKNPTAFYLCASSLGTVTVYGYTFGSGTRLTVV.